The T cell receptor beta chain described here comes from a study of blood T cell repertoires in COVID-19. Recovered participants had two consecutive negative NP/OP PCR tests, healthcare professional clearance, or symptom resolution. Trimming removed 1 base from V and 7 bases from J, with 10 bases in between. This CDR3 is built from 13 residues. Germline loops: CDR1 LGHNA, CDR2 YSLEER. How the authors handled the data: The authors estimated nucleated cell counts from reference gene primer amplification. The protocol was immunoSEQ multiplex PCR, while the TCRdb copy is restricted to in-frame clones and leaves out a portion. V, J and clone size reflect that table, while D and trimming were determined from the DNA. The sample has a few hundred thousand clones, 70% to 90% seen once; the top ten hold roughly 1.7%.

Sequencing input: PBMCs or T cells enriched from blood (not recorded which). The chain has TRBV4-3 and TRBJ1-1, with a weak D call TRBD1 (5 bases). The receptor's source is a man in his forties who had recovered from COVID-19. This CDR3 is CASSQGQGVEAFF. For the CDR3, the DNA is TGCGCCAGCAGCCAAGGGCAGGGTGTTGAAGCTTTCTTT.